This record concerns one T cell receptor (beta chain) sequence. Its antigen is as yet unknown. One junction end disagrees with the germline gene, perhaps due to a read error. This CDR3 contains 15 residues. The germline V gene encodes CDR1 SGHTA and CDR2 FQGNSA. These data belong to a study of T cells in Graves' hyperthyroidism and ophthalmopathy. Whole-study results and caveats: The model made its ophthalmopathy prediction, and onset followed a median approximately 6 months later.

Authors of the study amplified TCR beta CDR3 regions from RNA transcripts. HTBI primers were employed in a first-round RT-PCR of the TCR CDR3. TCRdb independently ran MiXCR on the multiplex PCR reads; one entry per CDR3 protein. The sample has tens of thousands of distinct CDR3 sequences; under 65% are singletons. Thyroid ultrasound, orbital computed tomography, clinical symptoms, and serum thyroxine and TRAb underpinned diagnoses. The clonotype was recovered from a middle-aged woman with Graves' ophthalmopathy. The specimen sequenced was blood. This sequence joins TRBV7-2 and TRBJ2-2; D is perhaps TRBD2 (5 bases). The CDR3 loop reads CASSLAGPITGEPCF. The CDR3 DNA sequence: TGTGCCAGCAGCTTAGCGGGCCCAATAACCGGGGAGCCGTGTTTT.